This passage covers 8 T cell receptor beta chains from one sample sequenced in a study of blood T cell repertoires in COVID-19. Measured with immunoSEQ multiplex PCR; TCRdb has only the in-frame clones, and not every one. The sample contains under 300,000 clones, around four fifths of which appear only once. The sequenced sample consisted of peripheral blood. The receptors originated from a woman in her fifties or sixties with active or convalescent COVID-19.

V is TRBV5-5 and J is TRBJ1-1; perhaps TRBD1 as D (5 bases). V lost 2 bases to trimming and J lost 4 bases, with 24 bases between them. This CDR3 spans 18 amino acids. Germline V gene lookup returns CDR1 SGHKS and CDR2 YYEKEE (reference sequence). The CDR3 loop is CASSFGGQGIEWGTEAFF. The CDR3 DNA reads TGTGCCAGCAGCTTCGGTGGGCAGGGTATCGAGTGGGGCACTGAAGCTTTCTTT.

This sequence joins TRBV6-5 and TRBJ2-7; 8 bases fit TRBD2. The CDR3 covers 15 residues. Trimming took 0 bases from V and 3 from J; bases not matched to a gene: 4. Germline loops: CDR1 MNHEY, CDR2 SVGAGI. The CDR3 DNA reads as TGTGCCAGCAGTTACTCGGCTAGCGGGCTCTACGAGCAGTACTTC. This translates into CASSYSASGLYEQYF.

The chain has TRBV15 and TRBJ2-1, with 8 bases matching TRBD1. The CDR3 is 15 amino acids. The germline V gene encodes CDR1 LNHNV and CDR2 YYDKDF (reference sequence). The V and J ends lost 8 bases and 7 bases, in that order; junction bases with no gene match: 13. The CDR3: CATGFKRTGWNEQFF. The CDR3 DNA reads TGTGCCACCGGCTTTAAGAGGACAGGGTGGAATGAGCAGTTCTTC.

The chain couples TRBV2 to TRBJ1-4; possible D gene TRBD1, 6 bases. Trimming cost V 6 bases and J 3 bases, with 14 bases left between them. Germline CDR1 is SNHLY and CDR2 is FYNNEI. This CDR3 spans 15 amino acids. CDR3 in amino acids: CASSPWTAANEKLFF. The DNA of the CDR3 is TGTGCCAGCAGCCCCTGGACAGCTGCTAATGAAAAACTGTTTTTT. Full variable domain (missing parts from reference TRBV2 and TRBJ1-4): EPEVTQTPSHQVTQMGQEVILRCVPISNHLYFYWYRQILGQKVEFLVSFYNNEISEKSEIFDDQFSVERPDGSNFTLKIRSTKLEDSAMYFCASSPWTAANEKLFFGSGTQLSVL.

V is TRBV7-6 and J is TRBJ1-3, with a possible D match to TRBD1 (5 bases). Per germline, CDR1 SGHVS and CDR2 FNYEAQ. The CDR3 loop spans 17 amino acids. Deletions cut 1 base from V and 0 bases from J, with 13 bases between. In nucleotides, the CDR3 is TGTGCCAGCAGCTTAGGGAGTACAGGTTTCTCTGGAAACACCATATATTTT. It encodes CASSLGSTGFSGNTIYF.

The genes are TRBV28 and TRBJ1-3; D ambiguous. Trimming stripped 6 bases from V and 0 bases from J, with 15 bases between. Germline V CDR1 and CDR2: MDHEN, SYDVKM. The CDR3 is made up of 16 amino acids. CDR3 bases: TGTGCCAGCAGCCGCTTTGGCGGCTTCTCTGGAAACACCATATATTTT. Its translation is CASSRFGGFSGNTIYF.

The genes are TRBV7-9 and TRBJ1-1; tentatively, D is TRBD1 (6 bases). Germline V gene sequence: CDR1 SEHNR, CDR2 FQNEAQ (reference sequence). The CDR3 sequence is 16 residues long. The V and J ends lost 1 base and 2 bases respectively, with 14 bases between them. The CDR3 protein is CASSLDRAGGNTEAFF. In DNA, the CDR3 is TGTGCCAGCAGCTTAGACAGGGCGGGTGGAAACACTGAAGCTTTCTTT.

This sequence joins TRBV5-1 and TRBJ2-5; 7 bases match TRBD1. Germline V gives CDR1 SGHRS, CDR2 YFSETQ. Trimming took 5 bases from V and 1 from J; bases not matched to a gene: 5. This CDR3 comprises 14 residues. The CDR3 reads CASSWQGVQETQYF. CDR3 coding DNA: TGCGCCAGCAGTTGGCAGGGGGTCCAAGAGACCCAGTACTTC.